This TCR beta chain was sequenced for a study of CD8 T cells in Susac syndrome. About 0.5 to 1 ug RNA was reverse transcribed with random hexamers. The authors amplified TCR beta CDR3 across 54 Vbeta and 13 Jbeta using immunoSEQ multiplex PCR. TCRdb processed the immunoSEQ multiplex PCR reads anew with MiXCR; each CDR3 protein has one entry. The table has approximately 100,000 distinct CDR3 sequences, approximately 90% seen once. The CDR3 has 13 amino acids. In germline, CDR1 is LNHDA, CDR2 SQIVND (reference sequence). With 5 bases removed from V and 5 bases from J, the gap between germline ends came to 10 bases. The authors sequenced TCR beta from blood CD8+ and CD4+ T cells. Negative isolation was used for CD8+ and CD4+ T cells, and FACS enrichment was applied to TEMRA cells.

The receptor was derived from a human donor in good health. V is TRBV19 and J is TRBJ1-5; D not certain. Material: CD8+ T cells from PBMCs. The CDR3 reads CASSLRVYQPQHF. The CDR3 DNA follows: TGTGCCAGTAGTCTGAGGGTCTATCAGCCCCAGCATTTT.